One and the same sample provided the 20 T cell receptor beta chains below, sequenced in a study of response to subunit inactivated influenza vaccine (dated by TCRdb to between 2018 and 2020). Receptor amplification or capture employed RT-PCR. Instrument on record: Illumina HiSeq 2500. The raw public data were reprocessed by TCRdb itself: fastp quality trimming at Q25, MiXCR clonotype calling, in-frame beta chains only. Rows are unified per CDR3 protein, each entry keeping the most common DNA and genes. For this sample the table gives about 700,000 distinct CDR3 sequences, of which approximately 14% were detected only once. Less than 9% of the sample is in the top ten clones. The sample in question was PBMCs from blood, obtained 14 to 15 days before vaccination. The receptors stem from a man aged 45-60 years who received an inactivated influenza vaccine. Donor details come from another sample of the same person, matched by shared clones.

The genes are TRBV12-3 or TRBV12-4 and TRBJ1-6, with D unclear. Trimming removed 2 bases at V and 4 bases at J, with 12 bases between. The length of the CDR3 is 16 residues. The CDR3 sequence is CASSLSGGQYNSPLHF. CDR3 bases: TGTGCCAGCAGTTTATCGGGTGGGCAATATAATTCACCCCTCCACTTT.

As regards this clonotype: It may be a read error: a sequence one base away is much more abundant. This sequence joins TRBV7-9 and TRBJ2-3; D not certain. The length of the CDR3 is 17 residues. From germline, CDR1 is SEHNR and CDR2 FQNEAQ (reference sequence). The CDR3 reads CASSLSGIGTDTNTQYF. CDR3 in DNA: TGTGCCAGCAGCTTATCTGGAATCGGAACCGACACAAATACGCAGTATTTT.

This clonotype was recorded a few times. The rearrangement links TRBV5-1 to TRBJ2-2; 7 nucleotides match TRBD1. V shed 0 bases, J shed 4 bases, and the junction held 3 bases outside the gene matches. The CDR3 runs 15 residues. Germline assignment: CDR1 SGHRS and CDR2 YFSETQ. The CDR3 is CASSLEGAGTGELFF. CDR3 nucleotides: TGCGCCAGCAGCTTGGAGGGGGCTGGCACCGGGGAGCTGTTTTTT.

This clonotype was counted a few times. The chain recombines TRBV29-1 with TRBJ2-1, with D hard to call. The CDR3 runs 14 residues. The germline V and J ends were trimmed by 3 bases and 8 bases, with 17 bases remaining between them. Germline V lookup: CDR1 SQVTM, CDR2 ANQGSEA. DNA of the CDR3: TGCAGCGTTGAGACGTACCCCCGAGGCGATGAGCAGTTCTTC. Amino acid sequence: CSVETYPRGDEQFF.

The chain couples TRBV7-6 to TRBJ2-3; perhaps TRBD2 as D (6 bases). This CDR3 is built from 15 residues. Trimming took off 5 bases at V and 0 bases at J, with 12 bases between the two ends. Germline lookup yields CDR1 SGHVS and CDR2 FNYEAQ. The CDR3 spells CASSETRGSTDTQYF. The CDR3 DNA reads as TGTGCCAGCAGCGAAACCCGGGGGAGCACAGATACGCAGTATTTT.

DNA for the CDR3: TGTGCCAGCAGTTACCCACGGACAGGCCTAAGTAGCTCCTACGAGCAGTACTTC. Protein: CASSYPRTGLSSSYEQYF. The rearrangement joins TRBV6-2 or TRBV6-3 to TRBJ2-7; 7 bases are shared with TRBD1. The CDR3 loop spans 18 amino acids. Germline lookup yields CDR1 MNHEY and CDR2 SVGEGT. V lost 2 bases, J lost 0 bases, and 13 bases stayed unmatched.

The J gene is TRBJ2-3, the V gene TRBV6-2 or TRBV6-3; 7 positions agree with TRBD2. Germline V lookup: CDR1 MNHEY, CDR2 SVGEGT. CDR3 size: 16 residues. V lost 2 bases, J lost 4 bases, and 9 bases stayed unmatched. The CDR3 DNA is TGTGCCAGCAGTTACAGACTAGCAGGATCCCCAGATACGCAGTATTTT. Protein: CASSYRLAGSPDTQYF.

This clonotype was seen a handful of times. The genes are TRBV12-3 or TRBV12-4 and TRBJ2-7, with TRBD2 as a possible D gene (6 bases). Trimming left V 2 bases short and J 5 bases short, with 16 bases between. There are 15 residues in the CDR3. CDR3 loop: CASSLRIGRGNEQYF. The CDR3 bases are TGTGCCAGCAGTTTAAGGATCGGGCGGGGCAACGAGCAGTACTTC.

This clonotype has only a few counts. The V call is TRBV12-3 or TRBV12-4, the J call TRBJ2-5; no reliable D call. The CDR3 loop spans 14 amino acids. The ends were cut back, 8 bases at V and 6 bases at J, with 19 bases in the middle. The CDR3: CASSPWASDQTQYF. For the CDR3, the DNA is TGTGCCAGCTCACCCTGGGCCTCGGACCAGACCCAGTACTTC.

There are a few counts of this clonotype. V gene TRBV20-1 combines with J gene TRBJ2-3, with 7 positions matching TRBD2. There are 15 residues in the CDR3. Germline V gives CDR1 DFQATT, CDR2 SNEGSKA (reference sequence). After removal of 0 bases from V and 1 base from J, the junction contained 4 bases not matched to a gene. In nucleotides, the CDR3 is TGCAGTGCTAGAGAACGGGACTACCGCACAGATACGCAGTATTTT. Protein sequence: CSARERDYRTDTQYF.

This sequence joins TRBV20-1 and TRBJ2-1; 8 nucleotides match TRBD2. V lost 0 bases to trimming and J lost 7 bases; unmatched junction nucleotides: 8. The CDR3 extends over 15 amino acids. Germline V lookup: CDR1 DFQATT, CDR2 SNEGSKA (reference sequence). The chain's CDR3 is CSARDRSGSLNEQFF. The CDR3 DNA reads TGCAGTGCTAGAGATAGGAGCGGGAGTTTGAATGAGCAGTTCTTC.

This clonotype showed up just a few times. The V call is TRBV5-5, the J call TRBJ2-7; 7 bases map to TRBD1. The V and J ends lost 4 bases and 2 bases, in that order; junction bases with no gene match: 9. This CDR3 comprises 15 residues. Germline V lookup: CDR1 SGHKS, CDR2 YYEKEE (reference sequence). CDR3 DNA sequence: TGTGCCAGCAGCCACCGGGACAGCCGGACCTACGAGCAGTACTTC. Translation: CASSHRDSRTYEQYF.

V is TRBV6-2 or TRBV6-3 and J is TRBJ1-2; D unclear. The V gene's germline CDR1 is MNHEY and CDR2 SVGEGT. V dropped 3 bases and J dropped 5 bases, with 13 bases sitting between them. This CDR3 is built from 14 residues. The CDR3 DNA reads as TGTGCCAGCAGTTATCGGGGAACTGCATATGGCTACACCTTC. The encoded protein is CASSYRGTAYGYTF.

The CDR3 protein is CASSSGQLTGELFF. CDR3 coding DNA: TGTGCCAGCAGCTCGGGACAGCTCACCGGGGAGCTGTTTTTT. This chain links TRBV7-8 with TRBJ2-2; TRBD1 matches at 7 bases. Unmatched junction bases numbered 3, after V lost 4 bases and J lost 4 bases. Germline values: CDR1 SGHVS, CDR2 FQNEAQ. The CDR3 covers 14 residues.

This clonotype was detected a few times. The CDR3 region is CASSPRGGYYNEQFF. CDR3 sequence (DNA): TGTGCCAGCAGTCCCCGTGGCGGCTACTACAATGAGCAGTTCTTC. The chain is built from TRBV12-3 or TRBV12-4 and TRBJ2-1; no clear D. V was pared by 5 bases and J by 3 bases, with 14 bases between. The CDR3 loop spans 15 amino acids.

The table lists this clonotype with many counts. This chain links TRBV5-1 with TRBJ2-5, with D perhaps assigned TRBD1 or TRBD2 (5 bases each). Germline V gene data show CDR1 as SGHRS and CDR2 as YFSETQ. V was clipped by 4 bases and J by 2 bases, with 9 bases between them. The CDR3 spans 13 residues. The CDR3 is CASSRDVQETQYF. The CDR3 DNA is TGCGCCAGCAGCCGGGACGTGCAAGAGACCCAGTACTTC.

CDR3 loop: CASSQGVGSGAYEQYF. For the CDR3, the DNA is TGCGCCAGCAGCCAAGGGGTGGGGTCAGGAGCCTACGAGCAGTACTTC. The chain is built from TRBV4-3 and TRBJ2-7; D not certain. Germline V gene lookup returns CDR1 LGHNA and CDR2 YSLEER. Trimming removed 1 base from V and 2 bases from J, with 15 bases in between. The CDR3 sequence is 16 residues long.

At least ten counts were recorded for this clonotype. The rearrangement uses TRBV5-4 and TRBJ2-3; 8 nucleotides line up with TRBD2. CDR3 length equals 16 residues. Looked up from germline, CDR1 is SGHNT and CDR2 is YYREEE (reference sequence). Trimming took 4 bases from V and 0 from J; bases not matched to a gene: 7. The CDR3 DNA reads TGTGCCAGCAGCCCAATAGCGGGACCTAGCACAGATACGCAGTATTTT. Translation: CASSPIAGPSTDTQYF. The full variable domain, with the rest looked up from reference TRBV5-4 and TRBJ2-3, is ETGVTQSPTHLIKTRGQQVTLRCSSQSGHNTVSWYQQALGQGPQFIFQYYREEENGRGNFPPRFSGLQFPNYSSELNVNALELDDSALYLCASSPIAGPSTDTQYFGPGTRLTVL.

This rearrangement joins TRBV28 to TRBJ2-6; no clear D gene. The CDR3 extends over 15 amino acids. Trimming shortened V by 5 bases and J by 1 base, and 9 bases separated the two germline ends. Germline V gene sequence: CDR1 MDHEN, CDR2 SYDVKM. CDR3 residues: CASSPLGSGANVLTF. CDR3 nucleotides: TGTGCCAGCAGTCCCCTGGGGTCTGGGGCCAACGTCCTGACTTTC.

The CDR3 region is CASSLESTRYNEQFF. The CDR3 DNA reads TGTGCCAGCAGCTTAGAGAGTACCCGCTACAATGAGCAGTTCTTC. The chain links TRBV11-2 to TRBJ2-1; D not resolved. This CDR3 has 15 residues. Germline CDR1 SGHAT, CDR2 FQNNGV. V shed 0 bases and J shed 3 bases, with 9 bases lying between them.